The 30 T cell receptor beta chains listed next were all sequenced from one sample in a study of shared clonotypes between healthy human individuals. CD45RO-negative, CCR7-positively selected cells formed the naive CD8 fraction, excluding terminally differentiated effector memory CD45RA+ cells. Data came from immunoSEQ multiplex PCR; TCRdb stores just in-frame clones and leaves some out. The data hold around 640,000 clones, with approximately 96% observed a single time. Material for sequencing was naive CD8+ T cells sorted from blood. The origin of the receptors is a woman between 25 and 40 years old in good health.

This clone was detected once. This chain connects TRBV21-1 to TRBJ1-5. TRBV21-1 is annotated as a pseudogene. The CDR3 is made up of 16 amino acids. The CDR3 reads CASTVTGTYSNQPQHF. CDR3 coding DNA: TGTGCCAGCACCGTAACGGGGACCTATAGCAATCAGCCCCAGCATTTT.

The V call is TRBV9, the J call TRBJ1-4; 7 bases line up with TRBD1. CDR1 SGDLS and CDR2 YYNGEE come from the germline V gene. V lost 0 bases to trimming and J lost 8 bases; unmatched junction nucleotides: 4. This CDR3 has 14 residues. This CDR3 reads CASSVGGGPEKLFF. The CDR3 DNA is TGTGCCAGCAGCGTAGGAGGGGGCCCCGAAAAACTGTTTTTT.

This CDR3 is CSVDSGRAGETQYF. Here the CDR3 DNA reads TGCAGCGTGGATAGCGGGAGGGCCGGGGAGACCCAGTACTTC. The chain carries TRBV29-1 and TRBJ2-5; 11 bases fit TRBD2. Germline assignment: CDR1 SQVTM and CDR2 ANQGSEA. CDR3 length: 14 amino acids. V shed 6 bases, J shed 5 bases, and the junction held 8 bases outside the gene matches.

V usage is TRBV2 and J usage is TRBJ2-1; possible D gene TRBD2, 5 bases. The ends were cut back, 6 bases at V and 8 bases at J, with 17 bases in the middle. The CDR3 is 14 amino acids. The germline CDR1 and CDR2 sequences are SNHLY and FYNNEI. CDR3 in amino acids: CASSPSEAEDEQFF. The CDR3 bases are TGTGCCAGCAGCCCCTCGGAGGCTGAGGATGAGCAGTTCTTC.

The rearrangement links TRBV5-1 to TRBJ2-7, with TRBD2 identical over 10 bases. Per the germline V gene, CDR1 is SGHRS and CDR2 is YFSETQ. The CDR3 consists of 15 residues. The trim removed 4 bases at V and 4 bases at J, leaving 8 bases unmatched. CDR3 sequence (DNA): TGCGCCAGCAGCGCGGCGACTAGCGGGTTTTACGAGCAGTACTTC. This codes for CASSAATSGFYEQYF.

This rearrangement joins TRBV12-5 to TRBJ1-1; no clear D gene. V dropped 1 base and J dropped 3 bases, with 3 bases sitting between them. CDR1 and CDR2 (germline): LGHNT, FRNRAP. The CDR3 contains 12 residues. In DNA, the CDR3 is TGTGCTAGTGGTTTGGACTACACTGAAGCTTTCTTT. This translates into CASGLDYTEAFF.

This clone was detected once. The V and J genes are TRBV7-8 and TRBJ1-1; D is ambiguous. Trimming shortened V by 1 base and J by 0 bases, and 15 bases separated the two germline ends. The CDR3 is 17 residues long. Germline CDR1 and CDR2: SGHVS and FQNEAQ. The DNA for the CDR3 is TGTGCCAGCAGCTTAGGATGGGCTCGAACAATGAACACTGAAGCTTTCTTT. Translation gives CASSLGWARTMNTEAFF.

V usage is TRBV27 and J usage is TRBJ2-1; D possibly corresponds to TRBD2 (5 bases). V shed 0 bases and J shed 4 bases, with 25 bases lying between them. This CDR3 region has 20 residues. Germline loops: CDR1 MNHEY, CDR2 SMNVEV (reference sequence). This CDR3 reads CASSLSSGVGPGSSYNEQFF. The CDR3 DNA reads TGTGCCAGCAGTTTATCGAGTGGGGTTGGGCCGGGATCCTCTTACAATGAGCAGTTCTTC.

This chain links TRBV28 with TRBJ2-1; 7 bases fit TRBD1. CDR3 length: 14 amino acids. Germline values: CDR1 MDHEN, CDR2 SYDVKM. V was pared by 2 bases and J by 15 bases, with 13 bases of the junction left unmatched. The CDR3 coding sequence is TGTGCCAGCAGTTTAAGGACAGGTTCGGATGACAGGTTCTTC. Translation gives CASSLRTGSDDRFF.

This CDR3 reads CASSFSRSNEQYF. The DNA for the CDR3 is TGTGCCAGCAGCTTCTCTAGGTCCAACGAGCAGTACTTC. The V gene is TRBV11-2, the J gene TRBJ2-7, with no clear D. The CDR3 consists of 13 residues. The germline CDR1 and CDR2 sequences are SGHAT and FQNNGV. V lost 3 bases to trimming and J lost 5 bases, with 11 bases between them.

The CDR3 region is CASSEGYGTGELFF. In DNA, the CDR3 is TGTGCCAGCAGTGAAGGCTATGGGACCGGGGAGCTGTTTTTT. V and J are TRBV25-1 and TRBJ2-2; D is unresolved. The CDR3 loop spans 14 amino acids. Germline loops: CDR1 MGHDK, CDR2 SYGVNS. V lost 2 bases and J 5 bases, leaving 9 bases between the germline ends. Together with reference TRBV25-1 and TRBJ2-2, the CDR3 gives the full variable domain: EADIYQTPRYLVIGTGKKITLECSQTMGHDKMYWYQQDPGMELHLIHYSYGVNSTEKGDLSSESTVSRIRTEHFPLTLESARPSHTSQYLCASSEGYGTGELFFGEGSRLTVL.

The chain employs TRBV28 and TRBJ2-7; 10 nucleotides align to TRBD2. The CDR3 runs 16 residues. Looked up from germline, CDR1 is MDHEN and CDR2 is SYDVKM. Trimming removed 2 bases from V and 5 bases from J; junction bases left unmatched: 9. CDR3 DNA: TGTGCCAGCAGTTTACTGCCTAGCGGGAGTGGAAACGAGCAGTACTTC. Protein sequence: CASSLLPSGSGNEQYF.

V gene TRBV13 combines with J gene TRBJ2-7, with 11 bases lining up with TRBD2. CDR3 length: 14 residues. Germline V lookup: CDR1 PRHDT, CDR2 FYEKMQ (reference sequence). V lost 3 bases to trimming and J lost 5 bases; unmatched junction nucleotides: 3. The DNA of the CDR3 is TGTGCCAGCAGCTTTAGCGGGAGGGACCACGAGCAGTACTTC. Amino acids: CASSFSGRDHEQYF.

This clone was found once. This sequence joins TRBV30 and TRBJ2-7, with D perhaps matching TRBD2 (6 bases). Germline values: CDR1 GTSNPN, CDR2 SVGIG (reference sequence). Between the trimmed V and J ends, which lost 2 bases and 2 bases, there was a span of 7 bases. This CDR3 has 12 amino acids. CDR3: CAWSTGAYEQYF. As DNA, the CDR3 is TGTGCCTGGAGTACGGGAGCCTACGAGCAGTACTTC.

This chain uses TRBV5-5 with TRBJ1-5; D gene unclear. The germline V and J ends were trimmed by 2 bases and 0 bases, with 9 bases remaining between them. Germline loops: CDR1 SGHKS, CDR2 YYEKEE (reference sequence). The CDR3 consists of 15 residues. The CDR3 reads CASSLPGDSNQPQHF. CDR3 DNA: TGTGCCAGCAGCTTACCCGGGGATAGCAATCAGCCCCAGCATTTT.

The chain carries TRBV20-1 and TRBJ2-1; the D is unclear. This CDR3 has 11 residues. The germline V and J ends were trimmed by 4 bases and 10 bases, with 11 bases remaining between them. Germline assignment: CDR1 DFQATT and CDR2 SNEGSKA (reference sequence). The CDR3 DNA follows: TGCAGTGCTACCCCATACCAGGAGCAGTTCTTC. Translation gives CSATPYQEQFF.

This chain connects TRBV14 to TRBJ2-7; D possibly corresponds to TRBD2 (5 bases). This CDR3 has 15 residues. Germline CDR1 and CDR2: SGHDN and FVKESK. V gave up 6 bases and J gave up 1 base, with 16 bases separating them. CDR3 residues: CASSRRGTFSYEQYF. The CDR3 DNA reads as TGTGCCAGCAGTCGCCGGGGAACTTTTTCCTACGAGCAGTACTTC.

This chain uses TRBV2 with TRBJ1-3, with D unresolved. The CDR3 spans 12 residues. V lost 8 bases and J 1 base, leaving 6 bases between the germline ends. Germline-derived CDR1 and CDR2 are SNHLY and FYNNEI. CDR3 in DNA: TGTGCCAGCCTAGAATCTGGAAACACCATATATTTT. It is translated as CASLESGNTIYF.

The chain has TRBV13 and TRBJ1-1, with TRBD1 matching over 7 bases. Germline V lookup: CDR1 PRHDT, CDR2 FYEKMQ (reference sequence). V lost 8 bases, J lost 2 bases, and 2 bases stayed unmatched. This CDR3 has 12 residues. The CDR3 loop is CASGTDNTEAFF. CDR3 coding DNA: TGTGCCAGCGGGACAGACAACACTGAAGCTTTCTTT. Using reference TRBV13 and TRBJ1-1 for the parts outside the CDR3, the full variable domain is AAGVIQSPRHLIKEKRETATLKCYPIPRHDTVYWYQQGPGQDPQFLISFYEKMQSDKGSIPDRFSAQQFSDYHSELNMSSLELGDSALYFCASGTDNTEAFFGQGTRLTVV.

V and J are TRBV14 and TRBJ2-2; 7 bases line up with TRBD1. The CDR3 covers 16 residues. The V gene end was trimmed by 4 bases and the J gene end by 5 bases; junction bases not matched to a gene: 10. Germline assignment: CDR1 SGHDN and CDR2 FVKESK. CDR3 sequence: CASSLKRQGWTGELFF. In DNA form, the CDR3 reads TGTGCCAGCAGCCTAAAGCGACAGGGTTGGACCGGGGAGCTGTTTTTT.

The genes are TRBV6-4 and TRBJ2-3; D is unclear. The CDR3 runs to 11 residues. V dropped 8 bases and J dropped 5 bases, with 8 bases sitting between them. Germline loops: CDR1 MRHNA, CDR2 SNTAGT. The CDR3 region has the DNA TGTGCCAGCGCTTCTAGAGATACGCAGTATTTT. Protein product: CASASRDTQYF.

J is TRBJ1-5 and V is TRBV19, with 7 bases fitting TRBD1. Trimming took 7 bases from V and 9 from J; bases not matched to a gene: 12. Germline V gives CDR1 LNHDA, CDR2 SQIVND (reference sequence). The CDR3 is 14 residues long. CDR3 nucleotide sequence: TGTGCCAGTATTGGAGACAGGGAAAAACGGCCCCAGCATTTT. This encodes CASIGDREKRPQHF.

The rearrangement joins TRBV28 to TRBJ2-7; 11 bases match TRBD2. CDR3 length: 17 amino acids. Trimming at V came to 5 bases and at J to 0 bases, leaving 9 bases not matched to a gene. Per germline, CDR1 MDHEN and CDR2 SYDVKM. The CDR3 sequence is CASSERAGTSGSYEQYF. Here the CDR3 DNA reads TGTGCCAGCAGTGAAAGAGCGGGGACTAGCGGCTCCTACGAGCAGTACTTC.

This clone was seen just once. A single base separates this from a much larger clone, so it may be a read error. The rearrangement uses TRBV5-5 and TRBJ2-7; D remains ambiguous. The V end lost 2 bases, the J end lost 3 bases, and 3 bases lay between the germline ends. In germline, CDR1 is SGHKS, CDR2 YYEKEE (reference sequence). The CDR3 has 11 residues. This CDR3 reads CASSLGYEQYF. CDR3 sequence (DNA): TGTGCCAGCAGCTTAGGCTACGAGCAGTACTTC.

This rearrangement joins TRBV4-1 to TRBJ1-1; D uncertain. Germline values: CDR1 MGHRA, CDR2 YSYEKL. The CDR3 extends over 15 amino acids. V gave up 1 base and J gave up 3 bases, with 12 bases separating them. The CDR3 loop reads CASSQVEFGDTEAFF. The DNA of the CDR3 is TGCGCCAGCAGCCAAGTGGAGTTCGGGGACACTGAAGCTTTCTTT.

The rearrangement joins TRBV13 to TRBJ2-1; TRBD1 agrees at 8 bases. Trimming removed 0 bases from V and 10 bases from J; junction bases left unmatched: 5. Per germline, CDR1 PRHDT and CDR2 FYEKMQ (reference sequence). The CDR3 extends over 14 amino acids. The CDR3 DNA is TGTGCCAGCAGCTTAGGACAGGGGGTCACCGAGCAGTTCTTC. It translates to CASSLGQGVTEQFF.

The chain combines TRBV28 with TRBJ2-1; 13 bases fit TRBD2. Trimming took 2 bases from V and 8 from J; bases not matched to a gene: 3. The germline CDR1 and CDR2 sequences are MDHEN and SYDVKM. This CDR3 has 15 residues. The CDR3 is CASSLRLAGGYEQFF. In DNA, the CDR3 is TGTGCCAGCAGTTTACGACTAGCGGGAGGTTATGAGCAGTTCTTC.

The chain employs TRBV28 and TRBJ2-7; possibly TRBD1 for D (7 bases). V was pared by 6 bases and J by 1 base, with 19 bases between. The CDR3 runs to 16 residues. Germline CDR1 reads MDHEN; CDR2 reads SYDVKM. This CDR3 reads CASSPPAGQWSYEQYF. Here the CDR3 DNA reads TGTGCCAGCAGCCCACCCGCGGGACAGTGGTCCTACGAGCAGTACTTC.

The rearrangement links TRBV7-9 to TRBJ2-1; no clear D gene. Germline lookup yields CDR1 SEHNR and CDR2 FQNEAQ (reference sequence). V gave up 1 base and J gave up 7 bases, with 8 bases separating them. The CDR3 runs to 13 residues. The CDR3 sequence is CASSLGAPNEQFF. CDR3 DNA: TGTGCCAGCAGCTTAGGAGCGCCGAATGAGCAGTTCTTC.

The chain joins TRBV11-2 to TRBJ2-1; 7 nucleotides agree with TRBD2. The junction had 7 bases not matched to a gene; V was cut back by 3 bases and J by 5 bases. This CDR3 has 15 amino acids. CDR1 and CDR2 from the germline V gene are SGHAT and FQNNGV. The CDR3 DNA follows: TGTGCCAGCAGCTTCCCGAGCGGGAAGGACAATGAGCAGTTCTTC. Translating it yields CASSFPSGKDNEQFF.